This T cell receptor (beta chain) emerged from a study of T cell repertoires and leukemia-associated antigens. MiXCR was run by TCRdb on the 5' RACE reads, yielding one entry per CDR3 protein. The table records 11,000 to 15,000 distinct CDR3 sequences, 39% of them present only once. Germline loops: CDR1 SGHRS, CDR2 YFSETQ. This CDR3 is built from 14 residues. This clonotype turned up a few times. Its antigen remains unidentified. Relative to the germline gene, one junction end is altered; a read error may explain this. V usage is TRBV5-1 and J usage is TRBJ1-1; D might be TRBD1 (6 bases). This TCR was sampled from a female donor in good health. Material for sequencing was CD3+ T cells sorted from blood and cultured. The CDR3 DNA follows: TGCGCCAGCAGAATAGGTACAGGGACCACTGAAGCCTTCTTT. Translating gives CASRIGTGTTEAFF.